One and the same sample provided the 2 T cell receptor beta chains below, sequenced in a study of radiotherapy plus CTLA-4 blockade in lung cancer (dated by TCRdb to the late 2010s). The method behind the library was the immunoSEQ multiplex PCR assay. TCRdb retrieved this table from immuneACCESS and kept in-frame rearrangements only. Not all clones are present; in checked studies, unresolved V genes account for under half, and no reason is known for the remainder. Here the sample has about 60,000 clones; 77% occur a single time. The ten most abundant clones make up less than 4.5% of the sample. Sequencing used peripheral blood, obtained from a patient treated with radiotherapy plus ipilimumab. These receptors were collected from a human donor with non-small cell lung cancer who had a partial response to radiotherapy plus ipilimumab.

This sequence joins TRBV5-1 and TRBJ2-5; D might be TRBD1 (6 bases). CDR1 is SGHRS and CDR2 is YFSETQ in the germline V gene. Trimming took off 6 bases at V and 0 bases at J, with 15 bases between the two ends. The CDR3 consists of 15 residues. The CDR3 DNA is TGCGCCAGCAAGCCGGGACAAAAGTACCAAGAGACCCAGTACTTC. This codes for CASKPGQKYQETQYF.

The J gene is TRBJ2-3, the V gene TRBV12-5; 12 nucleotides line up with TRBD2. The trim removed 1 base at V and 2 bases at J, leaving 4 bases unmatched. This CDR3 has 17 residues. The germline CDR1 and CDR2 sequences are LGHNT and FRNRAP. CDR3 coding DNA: TGTGCTAGTGGTTTGGGACTAGCGGGGGCCGCCACAGATACGCAGTATTTT. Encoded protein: CASGLGLAGAATDTQYF. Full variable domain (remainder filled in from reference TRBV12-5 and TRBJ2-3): DARVTQTPRHKVTEMGQEVTMRCQPILGHNTVFWYRQTMMQGLELLAYFRNRAPLDDSGMPKDRFSAEMPDATLATLKIQPSEPRDSAVYFCASGLGLAGAATDTQYFGPGTRLTVL.